A single TCR beta chain is shown here with its context. Its antigen remains undetermined. No base quality information exists; no much larger clone differs at one position. Stable Graves' hyperthyroidism was defined as no progression to ophthalmopathy during 18 months of follow-up. Hyperthyroidism patients were newly diagnosed, with disease duration under 2 months, and aged 18 to 65 years. Exclusion was applied to patients with uncontrolled infections, other autoimmune diseases, pregnancy or lactation. Diagnoses were established on the basis of clinical symptoms, serum thyroxine and TRAb, thyroid ultrasound, and orbital computed tomography. PBMCs were isolated from 10 ml of fresh peripheral blood by Ficoll-Paque density gradient centrifugation. Trizol reagent was used to extract total RNA, and RNA quality was then checked on an Agilent 2100 Bioanalyzer. The source of the sample is a study of T cells in Graves' hyperthyroidism and ophthalmopathy (dated by TCRdb to between 2017 and 2020). Study-level background: Peripheral blood was collected at initial diagnosis, before any treatment. Prospective prediction of ophthalmopathy was tested in an independent validation cohort of 18 to 20 hyperthyroidism patients and some 17 patients who later progressed to ophthalmopathy. After blood sampling, hyperthyroidism patients were treated with methimazole at a starting dose of 30 mg daily, and ophthalmopathy patients were treated with high-dose intravenous methylprednisolone. The 85 to 100 discovery patients were randomly split 7:3 into training and test sets. To identify distinguishing TCR V-J signatures, a discovery cohort of 90 to 100 patients was used, comprising 40 to 45 with Graves' ophthalmopathy and under 60 with stable Graves' hyperthyroidism. The paper describes TCR Vbeta CDR3 sequencing of 135 peripheral blood samples, made up of approximately 40 ophthalmopathy patients, around 73 hyperthyroidism patients and roughly 17 progressor patients. In about 6 Graves' hyperthyroidism patients, the study also compared T-cell repertoires from thyroid tissue with T-cell repertoires from blood. Points the paper makes about the study in general: In validation, the model predicted progression to ophthalmopathy a median of roughly six months before onset, with roughly 70% sensitivity and almost 75% specificity. A 13 V-J signature model separated ophthalmopathy from stable hyperthyroidism, with around 90% sensitivity and 81.08% specificity in cross-validation and 80%/75% in testing. No statistical method was used to fix the sample size in advance, and group allocation was not hidden from the investigators. Blood samples also contained most of the expanded thyroid clonotypes (frequency above 0.001), which suggests that blood repertoires may reflect thyroid immune responses.

The TCR beta CDR3 regions were amplified from the RNA transcripts. The TCR CDR3 was subjected to a first round of RT-PCR using the HTBI primer set and the Qiagen OneStep RT-PCR kit. The libraries were constructed in a second round of multiplex PCR and then size-selected and purified. Paired-end sequencing of the libraries was performed with 100 bp reads on an Illumina HiSeq2000. In the authors' own workflow: SOAPnuke was used to process the raw data, removing reads that contained adapters or uncalled bases, had a mean Phred below 15, or lacked an exact match to the constant primer or identifier. COPE v1.2.5 was used to merge high-quality paired reads, and clonotypes were defined as unique nucleotide sequences. Clonotypes were aligned to IMGT TRBV, TRBD and TRBJ reference segments using MiTCR v1.1. The analysis was restricted to V-J combinations with a frequency above 0.0001, which together covered just over 99% of the repertoires. A TCS score was defined as the ratio between F50 (clonal expansion) and ExV (chaos), using BLOSUM62-based TCRdist between CDR3 peptides within each V-J. Welch's t-statistics and random forest reduced fewer than 550 V-J features to about 13, which were used in a naive Bayes classifier (R e1071). TCRdb reprocessing: public reads trimmed at Q25 with fastp, clones called with MiXCR, in-frame beta chains kept. Here each entry gathers all rows of one CDR3 protein and keeps the most common genes and DNA. These V and J calls derive from TCRdb rather than the authors' analysis. The sample yields some 500,000 distinct CDR3 sequences; approximately 15% were counted once. The top ten clones comprise 17% of the sample.

CDR1 and CDR2, looked up from the germline V gene (reference sequence), are LNHDA and SQIVND. The CDR3 spans 15 residues, from the cysteine through the phenylalanine. The kept DNA is CDR3 alone, 45 bases in frame from the first base. From V the trimming removes 3 bases and from J it removes 4 bases, while the gene matches leave 5 bases of the junction unaccounted for. This sequence was found in a woman between 18 and 29 years old with Graves' hyperthyroidism. Sequencing used blood. This chain is built from TRBV19 and TRBJ1-5, with 8 bases aligning to TRBD1. The sequence in DNA is TGTGCCAGTAGTATGTACAGGGGGAAGAATCAGCCCCAGCATTTT. The encoded protein is CASSMYRGKNQPQHF. The CDR3, completed at both ends by the reference TRBV19 and TRBJ1-5 genes, gives the full variable domain DGGITQSPKYLFRKEGQNVTLSCEQNLNHDAMYWYRQDPGQGLRLIYYSQIVNDFQKGDIAEGYSVSREKKESFPLTVTSAQKNPTAFYLCASSMYRGKNQPQHFGDGTRLSIL.